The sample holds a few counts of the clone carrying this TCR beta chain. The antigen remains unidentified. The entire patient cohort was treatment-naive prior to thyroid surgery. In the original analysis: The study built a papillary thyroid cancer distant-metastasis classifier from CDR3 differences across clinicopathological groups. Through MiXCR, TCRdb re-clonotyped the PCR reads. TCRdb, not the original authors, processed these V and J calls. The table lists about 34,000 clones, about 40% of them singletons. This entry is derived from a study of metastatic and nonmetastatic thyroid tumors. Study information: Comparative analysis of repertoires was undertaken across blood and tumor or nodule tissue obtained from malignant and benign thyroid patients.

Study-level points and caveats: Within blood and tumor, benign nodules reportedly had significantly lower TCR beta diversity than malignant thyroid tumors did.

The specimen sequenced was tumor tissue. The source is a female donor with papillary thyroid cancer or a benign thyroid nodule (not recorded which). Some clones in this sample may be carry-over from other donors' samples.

The CDR3 DNA reads TGCGCCAGCAGTGAAGGAAGGAGAGGTGGCTACACCTTC. Amino acid sequence: CASSEGRRGGYTF. J is TRBJ1-2 and V is TRBV10-2; the D is unclear. This CDR3 has 13 residues. Germline loops: CDR1 WSHSY, CDR2 SAAADI. Deletions cut 3 bases from V and 7 bases from J, with 12 bases between.